This paragraph reports one T cell receptor beta chain. Its cognate antigen is unknown. The CDR3 length is 16 residues. CDR1 and CDR2 (germline): SGHAT, FQNNGV. V was clipped by 5 bases and J by 7 bases; unmatched bases: 10. The sample is drawn from a study of cytomegalovirus exposure and HLA in healthy donors. Overall study findings and caveats: Cytomegalovirus association was listed for 150 to 200 TCR beta chains.

The method was immunoSEQ multiplex PCR; TCRdb's version includes in-frame clones alone and lacks a portion of them. The repertoire has 260,000 or so clones, more than 75% of them found once; the top ten carry about 0.86%. This TCR was recovered from a woman aged 18-35 years in good health and CMV-seronegative. Sample: PBMCs. J is TRBJ2-1 and V is TRBV11-2, with 11 bases matching TRBD2. The CDR3 sequence: CASSARTSGYGNEQFF. The CDR3 nucleotides read TGTGCCAGCAGCGCCCGGACTAGCGGGTATGGGAATGAGCAGTTCTTC.